The T cell receptor (beta chain) under discussion was sequenced for a study of blood T cell repertoires in COVID-19 (TCRdb year 2020). Broadly, across the study: Collaborator samples came from the United States, Italy and Spain and covered acute and convalescent phases of COVID-19. The prospective study material was composed of cDNA or gDNA derived from T cells, B-cell-depleted T cells, or PBMCs. The dataset comprised deeply sampled blood TCRbeta repertoires from subjects exposed to, actively infected with, or recovered from COVID-19. The repertoires were released in a freely available public database meant as a resource for research on the immune response to SARS-CoV-2. The samples were drawn from two sources: the first 160 participants of the ongoing ImmuneRACE study, and 950 to 1,500 subjects contributed by 6 global collaborators. Sample metadata almost always included a de-identified subject ID, COVID-19 status, age in years and sex. Where available, HLA class I and class II types were obtained from metadata supplied by the sample provider rather than from assay-based typing. Beyond this particular receptor, the publication reports: How much clinical and demographic metadata was included differed by source and by participant, and the metadata was provided uncurated.

The collaborating institutions used their own protocols to collect whole blood in K2EDTA tubes. Collaborator samples were shipped for TCRbeta analysis as frozen whole blood, isolated PBMCs, or DNA extracted from either sample type. A note on this clone: It has no known antigen specificity. No per-base quality is available; no much larger clone lies one base away.

TCRbeta CDR3 regions were amplified from genomic DNA using the immunoSEQ Assay, a bias-controlled multiplex PCR. Under the source paper's analysis protocol: Within the assay, amplification of reference gene primers was used to estimate how many nucleated cells each sample contained. Sequence reads were collapsed and filtered to measure the absolute abundance of every unique TCRbeta CDR3 rearrangement. Productive Simpson clonality was computed per sample as the square root of Simpson's diversity index over productive rearrangements. TCRdb mirrors the immuneACCESS table, restricted to in-frame sequences. Some clones are absent from its copies; in checked studies, under half trace to an unresolved V gene, and the reason for the others is unknown. The DNA gave D and trimming, while V, J and clone size come from that table. A total of around 190,000 clones appear in this sample, roughly 86% of them only once. Around 1.7% of the sample lies in the top ten.

The specimen was peripheral blood. The origin of this receptor is a man between 18 and 29 years old with active or convalescent COVID-19.

The nucleotides are TGCGCCACACCAAGCGGGCAAGCATTAGAAGAGACCCAGTACTTC. Translated, it gives CATPSGQALEETQYF. The chain couples TRBV10-1 to TRBJ2-5, with a weak D call of TRBD2 (6 bases match). As encoded in the germline V gene (reference sequence), CDR1 is WNHNN while CDR2 is SYGVQD. The V end loses 10 bases and the J end loses 3 bases, and a stretch of 21 bases separates them. From the cysteine through the phenylalanine, the CDR3 covers 15 amino acids. The read is trimmed to its CDR3 DNA, 45 bases read in frame from base 1.